These 21 T cell receptor beta chains were all obtained from the same sample, sequenced in a study of shared clonotypes between healthy human individuals (TCRdb year 2020). Libraries were made using the immunoSEQ multiplex PCR assay. TCRdb holds this immuneACCESS table with in-frame rearrangements only. Some clones are missing; in checked studies, unresolved V genes explain under half, and the rest has no known cause. The sample table records 300,000 to 350,000 clones; less than 85% of these occur just once. Of the sample, more than 9% falls within the top ten clones. Sequencing was performed on memory CD4+ T cells sorted from blood. The cell subset or site label for this specimen denotes: CD45RA-negative fraction. These receptors came from a man younger than 40 in good health.

This clone was detected only once. The V call is TRBV6-1, the J call TRBJ2-5; D ambiguous. The V end was cut by 1 base, the J end by 1 base, with 13 bases between. CDR3 length equals 16 residues. CDR1 and CDR2 from the germline V gene are MNHNS and SASEGT. The CDR3: CASSEESGTLQETQYF. The CDR3 DNA follows: TGTGCCAGCAGTGAAGAATCGGGCACCCTCCAAGAGACCCAGTACTTC.

This sequence joins TRBV7-2 and TRBJ2-1; 10 bases are shared with TRBD2. The CDR3 contains 14 residues. The germline V gene has CDR1 SGHTA and CDR2 FQGNSA. Trimming removed 1 base from V and 8 bases from J; junction bases left unmatched: 2. The CDR3 bases are TGTGCCAGCAGCTTAGTCCTAGCGGGGGATGAGCAGTTCTTC. Translated: CASSLVLAGDEQFF. The variable domain in full, with the rest retrieved from reference TRBV7-2 and TRBJ2-1, is GAGVSQSPSNKVTEKGKDVELRCDPISGHTALYWYRQSLGQGLEFLIYFQGNSAPDKSGLPSDRFSAERTGGSVSTLTIQRTQQEDSAVYLCASSLVLAGDEQFFGPGTRLTVL.

The rearrangement uses TRBV7-6 and TRBJ1-1; D is ambiguous. Trimming stripped 0 bases from V and 5 bases from J, with 13 bases between. Per germline, CDR1 SGHVS and CDR2 FNYEAQ. This CDR3 has 15 amino acids. The chain's CDR3 is CASSLARRRETEAFF. The CDR3 DNA sequence: TGTGCCAGCAGCTTAGCGCGGAGGAGGGAAACTGAAGCTTTCTTT.

As for this clone: A single base separates this from a much larger clone, so it may be a read error. Distinct nucleotide sequences in the sample also encode this CDR3. The rearrangement uses TRBV5-1 and TRBJ1-2, with TRBD1 matching over 10 bases. CDR3 size: 14 residues. V lost 4 bases to trimming and J lost 7 bases; unmatched junction nucleotides: 7. Per germline, CDR1 SGHRS and CDR2 YFSETQ. The DNA for the CDR3 is TGCGCCAGCAGCGGCGGACAGGGGGAGAGTGGCTACACCTTC. This encodes CASSGGQGESGYTF.

This chain uses TRBV4-1 with TRBJ2-1; the D gene is possibly TRBD2 (6 bases). The length of the CDR3 is 16 residues. V gave up 4 bases and J gave up 5 bases, with 18 bases separating them. Germline V CDR1 and CDR2: MGHRA, YSYEKL. CDR3 amino acids: CASSPAGSPKNNEQFF. The CDR3 DNA reads TGCGCCAGCAGCCCCGCCGGGAGCCCTAAGAACAATGAGCAGTTCTTC.

The chain is built from TRBV5-6 and TRBJ2-7; D is undetermined. V lost 3 bases, J lost 0 bases, and 10 bases lay in between. CDR3 length: 14 amino acids. Germline V gene data show CDR1 as SGHDT and CDR2 as YYEEEE. The CDR3 sequence: CASSSSGDSYEQYF. The CDR3 bases are TGTGCCAGCAGCTCCTCAGGAGACTCCTACGAGCAGTACTTC.

In this sample, this clone turned up once. The chain employs TRBV4-3 and TRBJ1-2; D unclear. The CDR3 consists of 13 residues. Trimming took 1 base from V and 4 from J, leaving 7 bases between them. CDR1 is LGHNA and CDR2 is YSLEER in the germline V gene. CDR3 protein: CASSQVPGYGYTF. The CDR3 DNA reads as TGCGCCAGCAGCCAAGTGCCCGGCTATGGCTACACCTTC.

The chain is built from TRBV29-1 and TRBJ1-1; no reliable D call. The germline gives CDR1 SQVTM, CDR2 ANQGSEA. This CDR3 comprises 14 residues. The V gene lost 6 bases and the J gene lost 3 bases, with 17 bases spanning the gap. CDR3 sequence: CSVGVWARDTEAFF. In DNA, the CDR3 is TGCAGCGTCGGCGTTTGGGCCCGGGACACTGAAGCTTTCTTT. The whole variable domain, remainder taken from reference TRBV29-1 and TRBJ1-1, is SAVISQKPSRDICQRGTSLTIQCQVDSQVTMMFWYRQQPGQSLTLIATANQGSEATYESGFVIDKFPISRPNLTFSTLTVSNMSPEDSSIYLCSVGVWARDTEAFFGQGTRLTVV.

As regards this clone: Compared with germline, one end of the junction differs, possibly owing to a read error. This rearrangement joins TRBV18 to TRBJ2-7; 13 bases align to TRBD2. In germline, CDR1 is KGHSH, CDR2 LQKENI. This CDR3 comprises 16 residues. The CDR3 coding sequence is TGTGCCAGCTCACCAGAGGGACTAGCGGGATTTTACGCGCAGTACTTC. It specifies CASSPEGLAGFYAQYF.

The chain joins TRBV6-5 to TRBJ2-3; D is ambiguous. CDR3 length: 11 amino acids. CDR1 is MNHEY and CDR2 is SVGAGI in the germline V gene. V was trimmed by 6 bases and J by 4 bases, leaving 5 bases between them. The CDR3 DNA reads TGTGCCAGCAGGATAGCAGATACGCAGTATTTT. Translated: CASRIADTQYF.

The rearrangement links TRBV7-7 to TRBJ2-7; the D is unclear. The CDR3 is 13 amino acids. The germline gives CDR1 SSHAT, CDR2 FNYEAQ (reference sequence). V was cut by 5 bases and J by 6 bases, with 14 bases left in between. This CDR3 is CASSPQASSEQYF. In nucleotides, the CDR3 is TGTGCCAGCAGCCCCCAGGCTAGTAGCGAGCAGTACTTC.

The rearrangement joins TRBV28 to TRBJ2-7; 12 bases fit TRBD1. This CDR3 has 14 amino acids. CDR1 and CDR2 from the germline V gene are MDHEN and SYDVKM. V gave up 6 bases and J gave up 6 bases; unmatched junction bases: 6. The CDR3 sequence is CASSPGQGASEQYF. The CDR3 DNA sequence: TGTGCCAGCAGCCCGGGACAGGGGGCGAGCGAGCAGTACTTC.

The rearrangement joins TRBV28 to TRBJ2-1, with TRBD2 identical over 10 bases. V shed 7 bases and J 6 bases; nucleotides not matched to a gene: 15. Germline lookup yields CDR1 MDHEN and CDR2 SYDVKM. CDR3 size: 17 residues. For the CDR3, the DNA is TGTGCCAGCAACCTAGCGGGAGTGCAGTGGTCGGGCAATGAGCAGTTCTTC. Translating it yields CASNLAGVQWSGNEQFF.

J is TRBJ2-7 and V is TRBV18; a weak D match, TRBD1 (5 bases). V was pared by 2 bases and J by 4 bases, with 27 bases between. The CDR3 is 19 amino acids. CDR1 is KGHSH, CDR2 LQKENI, per germline. As DNA, the CDR3 is TGTGCCAGCTCACCAACGCCCGGGTTTGGGGCGCAACCACAGTACGAGCAGTACTTC. Protein sequence: CASSPTPGFGAQPQYEQYF.

This clone was detected many times. Other DNA sequences from this sample encode an identical CDR3 as well. The chain has TRBV5-1 and TRBJ2-5, with D uncertain. This CDR3 contains 11 residues. CDR1 is SGHRS and CDR2 is YFSETQ in the germline V gene. Trimming cost V 3 bases and J 2 bases, with 2 bases left between them. The CDR3 nucleotides read TGCGCCAGCAGCTATCAAGAGACCCAGTACTTC. Protein sequence: CASSYQETQYF.

There are many counts of this clone. Other DNA sequences in this specimen translate into the identical CDR3. The rearrangement uses TRBV5-1 and TRBJ1-1; the D is unclear. The CDR3 covers 14 residues. V gave up 2 bases and J gave up 1 base, with 9 bases separating them. Germline-derived CDR1 and CDR2 are SGHRS and YFSETQ. The CDR3 DNA follows: TGCGCCAGCAGCTTCAAGGGTCAGAACACTGAAGCTTTCTTT. Its translation: CASSFKGQNTEAFF.

This chain links TRBV28 with TRBJ1-3; no definite D call. Per the germline V gene, CDR1 is MDHEN and CDR2 is SYDVKM. Deletions cut 5 bases from V and 2 bases from J, with 13 bases between. There are 15 residues in the CDR3. CDR3: CASSPAPVTGNTIYF. DNA of the CDR3: TGTGCCAGCAGTCCAGCCCCGGTCACTGGAAACACCATATATTTT.

As regards this clone: At the DNA level, this CDR3 is encoded by other sequences in the same sample as well. The chain couples TRBV14 to TRBJ1-5; D might be TRBD1 (5 bases). The V and J ends lost 6 bases and 4 bases respectively, with 10 bases between them. CDR3 length equals 13 residues. Germline assignment: CDR1 SGHDN and CDR2 FVKESK. CDR3 residues: CASSQGLNQPQHF. CDR3 sequence (DNA): TGTGCCAGCAGTCAGGGCCTTAATCAGCCCCAGCATTTT.

About this clone itself: This sequence may be a read error, since a much larger clone differs from it by one base. The chain carries TRBV7-2 and TRBJ2-7; D gene uncertain. Germline values: CDR1 SGHTA, CDR2 FQGNSA. This CDR3 spans 11 amino acids. Trimming removed 5 bases from V and 3 bases from J, with 5 bases in between. This chain's CDR3 is CASSRGYEQYF. CDR3 DNA: TGTGCCAGCAGCCGCGGCTACGAGCAGTACTTC.

The sample holds one count of this clone. V gene TRBV2 combines with J gene TRBJ1-1; D uncertain. The CDR3 contains 13 residues. V shed 4 bases and J shed 4 bases, with 10 bases lying between them. Germline V CDR1 and CDR2: SNHLY, FYNNEI. The chain's CDR3 is CASSVRGSTEAFF. CDR3 DNA: TGTGCCAGCAGTGTAAGAGGTTCCACTGAAGCTTTCTTT.

The gene calls are TRBV28 and TRBJ1-5; D uncertain. The CDR3 runs to 16 residues. Germline V gives CDR1 MDHEN, CDR2 SYDVKM. V gave up 6 bases and J gave up 1 base, with 16 bases separating them. The CDR3 here is CASRTETSGSNQPQHF. CDR3 in DNA: TGTGCCAGCAGGACCGAGACGTCCGGCAGCAATCAGCCCCAGCATTTT.